Sequencing of this T cell receptor beta chain was carried out in a study of neurological immune-mediated disorders. The ends were cut back, 3 bases at V and 7 bases at J, with 22 bases in the middle. The CDR3 covers 17 residues. CDR1 and CDR2 from the germline V gene are KGHSH and LQKENI. From 15-18 subjects, each sequencing run yielded over 170 million TCR-beta sequences. TCRdb independently ran MiXCR on the 5' RACE reads; one entry per CDR3 protein. The sample comprises under 60,000 distinct CDR3 sequences, roughly 15% of which are singletons, and 4% to 4.5% rests with the top ten. This clonotype was observed many times. Its target is not known. Study findings and constraints: The most TCR clonal expansion was seen in HTLV-1-associated myelopathy, and the least was seen in multiple sclerosis, which fell below healthy controls.

For the unsorted libraries, 2 million PBMCs stored at -80 C served as input. Sequences were obtained from PBMCs. The chain couples TRBV18 to TRBJ1-5; perhaps TRBD1 as D (6 bases). This receptor was obtained from a man in his sixties in good health. The CDR3 loop reads CASSPAPTTGSGQPQHF. CDR3 coding DNA: TGTGCCAGCTCACCCGCCCCAACAACAGGGTCTGGGCAGCCCCAGCATTTT.